These 20 T cell receptor beta chains share one sample of origin, sequenced in a study of T cell responses to AZD1222 COVID-19 vaccine. The table came from immunoSEQ multiplex PCR; TCRdb's copy has only in-frame clones and leaves some out. Of 120,000 or so clones in the sample, 80% to 95% are singletons; the top ten hold about 4.2%. The material was peripheral blood, obtained on day 0 of MenACWY control vaccination. Source of these receptors: an adult in good health.

The chain joins TRBV5-6 to TRBJ2-6; 12 bases line up with TRBD1. Germline loops: CDR1 SGHDT, CDR2 YYEEEE. Unmatched junction bases numbered 2, after V lost 2 bases and J lost 2 bases. The CDR3 runs 17 residues. CDR3 DNA sequence: TGTGCCAGCAGCTTTGGGACAGGGGGCCCTGGGGCCAACGTCCTGACTTTC. Its translation: CASSFGTGGPGANVLTF.

The CDR3 sequence: CASTGFDQPQHF. CDR3 in DNA: TGTGCCAGCACGGGTTTCGATCAGCCCCAGCATTTT. This sequence joins TRBV6-5 and TRBJ1-5; the D is unclear. CDR3 size: 12 residues. Looked up from germline, CDR1 is MNHEY and CDR2 is SVGAGI. Trimming pared 7 bases from V and 5 bases from J, leaving 9 bases between.

The rearrangement joins TRBV7-2 to TRBJ2-1, with D perhaps assigned TRBD1 or TRBD2 (5 bases each). Deletions cut 1 base from V and 8 bases from J, with 15 bases between. This CDR3 has 15 amino acids. Germline V gene data show CDR1 as SGHTA and CDR2 as FQGNSA. CDR3 amino acids: CASSLVYWGFDEQFF. The DNA for the CDR3 is TGTGCCAGCAGCTTAGTCTATTGGGGGTTCGATGAGCAGTTCTTC.

This clone has only one observation. V gene TRBV7-2 combines with J gene TRBJ1-3, with a tentative D call TRBD1 (6 bases). Deletions cut 5 bases from V and 4 bases from J, with 12 bases between. The CDR3 loop spans 14 amino acids. Germline V gives CDR1 SGHTA, CDR2 FQGNSA. This chain's CDR3 is CASSAGTTGNTIYF. The DNA for the CDR3 is TGTGCCAGCAGCGCGGGGACAACCGGAAACACCATATATTTT.

J is TRBJ1-2 and V is TRBV30; weak D call: TRBD1 (6 bases). Trimming shortened V by 3 bases and J by 6 bases, and 14 bases separated the two germline ends. Germline CDR1 and CDR2: GTSNPN and SVGIG (reference sequence). This CDR3 contains 13 residues. The CDR3 here is CAWRIRGANGYTF. The CDR3 DNA follows: TGTGCCTGGAGGATTCGGGGGGCGAATGGCTACACCTTC.

The chain carries TRBV2 and TRBJ1-6; D unresolved. V gave up 5 bases and J gave up 7 bases, with 9 bases separating them. The CDR3 length is 13 residues. The germline V gene has CDR1 SNHLY and CDR2 FYNNEI. The CDR3 DNA reads as TGTGCCAGCAGTTCTATAGGGAATTCACCCCTCCACTTT. It yields the protein CASSSIGNSPLHF.

This chain connects TRBV7-2 to TRBJ2-3; a weak D match, TRBD1 (6 bases). The CDR3 extends over 16 amino acids. The V end lost 1 base, the J end lost 0 bases, and 11 bases lay between the germline ends. CDR1 and CDR2 from the germline V gene are SGHTA and FQGNSA. Written as DNA, the CDR3 is TGTGCCAGCAGCTTAGTGTGGGGGCCTAGCACAGATACGCAGTATTTT. Translated, it gives CASSLVWGPSTDTQYF.

This chain uses TRBV5-1 with TRBJ2-3, with 8 bases fitting TRBD1. Trimming removed 5 bases from V and 2 bases from J; junction bases left unmatched: 7. The CDR3 has 15 amino acids. Germline lookup yields CDR1 SGHRS and CDR2 YFSETQ. CDR3 loop: CASRPRQGSTDTQYF. DNA of the CDR3: TGCGCCAGCAGACCTCGACAGGGGTCCACAGATACGCAGTATTTT.

The chain links TRBV15 to TRBJ2-3; 10 positions agree with TRBD1. The CDR3 extends over 16 amino acids. Germline CDR1 LNHNV, CDR2 YYDKDF (reference sequence). V lost 1 base and J lost 3; bases outside the gene matches: 4. The CDR3 nucleotides read TGTGCCACCAGCAGAGGGACAGGGGGGAGAACAGATACGCAGTATTTT. This sequence encodes CATSRGTGGRTDTQYF.

The genes are TRBV2 and TRBJ2-5, with D hard to call. This CDR3 contains 12 residues. The V gene's germline CDR1 is SNHLY and CDR2 FYNNEI. V was shortened by 8 bases and J by 0 bases, with 7 bases between the two germline ends. CDR3 amino acids: CASQGYQETQYF. The CDR3 DNA sequence: TGTGCCAGCCAAGGGTACCAAGAGACCCAGTACTTC.

The chain combines TRBV7-9 with TRBJ1-4; D gene uncertain. CDR1 is SEHNR and CDR2 is FQNEAQ in the germline V gene (reference sequence). The CDR3 has 12 residues. With 1 base removed from V and 9 bases from J, the gap between germline ends came to 6 bases. As DNA, the CDR3 is TGTGCCAGCAGCTTAGTTCGTCAAAAACTGTTTTTT. This gives the protein CASSLVRQKLFF.

The V and J genes are TRBV10-3 and TRBJ1-1, with TRBD1 identical over 9 bases. CDR3 length: 16 amino acids. V shed 3 bases and J 1 base; nucleotides not matched to a gene: 6. Germline V gene sequence: CDR1 ENHRY, CDR2 SYGVKD. CDR3: CAISDVQGATNTEAFF. The CDR3 bases are TGTGCCATCAGTGACGTACAGGGGGCAACGAACACTGAAGCTTTCTTT.

The rearrangement links TRBV19 to TRBJ1-1, with a weak D call TRBD1 (5 bases). The V end was cut by 0 bases, the J end by 6 bases, with 20 bases between. The CDR3 is 17 residues long. The germline CDR1 and CDR2 sequences are LNHDA and SQIVND (reference sequence). CDR3 coding DNA: TGTGCCAGTAGTATAGAAGGGGCCCGGAGCCTTGGCGCTGAAGCTTTCTTT. This codes for CASSIEGARSLGAEAFF.

On this clone itself: Other nucleotide sequences from this sample produce the same CDR3. The chain is built from TRBV15 and TRBJ2-7, with TRBD1 matching 8 bases. CDR3 length: 19 residues. The V gene end was trimmed by 1 base and the J gene end by 5 bases; junction bases not matched to a gene: 19. Germline V lookup: CDR1 LNHNV, CDR2 YYDKDF (reference sequence). The CDR3 sequence is CATSRGVGRTGPLGDEQYF. In DNA form, the CDR3 reads TGTGCCACCAGCAGAGGCGTAGGGCGGACAGGGCCTCTCGGAGACGAGCAGTACTTC.

V gene TRBV7-2 combines with J gene TRBJ1-4; the match to TRBD1 covers 7 bases. The CDR3 is 14 residues long. Germline CDR1 and CDR2: SGHTA and FQGNSA. With 5 bases clipped from V and 8 bases from J, the junction kept 8 bases outside the gene matches. CDR3 sequence reads: CASSPKTGQEKLFF. The CDR3 DNA is TGTGCCAGCAGCCCGAAGACAGGGCAGGAAAAACTGTTTTTT.

The chain couples TRBV5-6 to TRBJ1-1; D remains ambiguous. The CDR3 consists of 17 residues. The germline V gene has CDR1 SGHDT and CDR2 YYEEEE. The ends were cut back, 3 bases at V and 2 bases at J, with 20 bases in the middle. CDR3: CASSWGSRGTANTEAFF. CDR3 nucleotide sequence: TGTGCCAGCAGCTGGGGATCTCGGGGTACGGCTAACACTGAAGCTTTCTTT. Full variable domain (missing parts from reference TRBV5-6 and TRBJ1-1): DAGVTQSPTHLIKTRGQQVTLRCSPKSGHDTVSWYQQALGQGPQFIFQYYEEEERQRGNFPDRFSGHQFPNYSSELNVNALLLGDSALYLCASSWGSRGTANTEAFFGQGTRLTVV.

DNA of the CDR3: TGTGCCAGCAGCAAGGAATTATCAGATACGCAGTATTTT. It is translated as CASSKELSDTQYF. V usage is TRBV3-1 (or the pseudogene TRBV3-2) and J usage is TRBJ2-3; D remains unclear. The CDR3 totals 13 residues. Trimming removed 5 bases from V and 4 bases from J, with 10 bases in between. Looked up from germline, CDR1 is LGHDT and CDR2 is YNNKEL (reference sequence).

The chain has TRBV18 and TRBJ2-7; D uncertain. The V gene's germline CDR1 is KGHSH and CDR2 LQKENI. V was trimmed by 0 bases and J by 0 bases, leaving 6 bases between them. This CDR3 spans 14 amino acids. CDR3 DNA sequence: TGTGCCAGCTCACCACCTTCCGTCTCCTACGAGCAGTACTTC. Translating it yields CASSPPSVSYEQYF.

V and J are TRBV28 and TRBJ2-3, with D maybe TRBD2 (5 bases). The V and J ends lost 3 bases and 1 base respectively, with 14 bases between them. Germline assignment: CDR1 MDHEN and CDR2 SYDVKM. The CDR3 consists of 16 residues. The DNA of the CDR3 is TGTGCCAGCAGTTTTGTTGCGGGTGGGGGCACAGATACGCAGTATTTT. Translation: CASSFVAGGGTDTQYF.

This chain links TRBV12-3 or TRBV12-4 with TRBJ2-7; D is unclear. This CDR3 is built from 12 residues. The V end lost 2 bases, the J end lost 5 bases, and 7 bases lay between the germline ends. CDR3 protein: CASSLRFNEQYV. In nucleotides, the CDR3 is TGTGCCAGCAGTTTAAGGTTCAACGAGCAGTACGTC.